The T cell receptor beta chain under discussion was sequenced for a study of technical replicates of blood from several donors. Generated by immunoSEQ multiplex PCR, the TCRdb table keeps only in-frame clones and is missing some. Among more than 90,000 clones listed, almost 96% were seen once. CDR1 is MNHEY and CDR2 is SMNVEV in the germline V gene (reference sequence). Trimming took off 5 bases at V and 3 bases at J, with 14 bases between the two ends. This CDR3 spans 14 amino acids. The receptor comes from a human donor in good health. V and J are TRBV27 and TRBJ2-7; perhaps TRBD2 as D (5 bases). Specimen: T cells isolated from PBMCs. Here the CDR3 reads CASSQELGSYEQYF. CDR3 DNA: TGTGCCAGCAGTCAAGAGCTAGGGAGCTACGAGCAGTACTTC.